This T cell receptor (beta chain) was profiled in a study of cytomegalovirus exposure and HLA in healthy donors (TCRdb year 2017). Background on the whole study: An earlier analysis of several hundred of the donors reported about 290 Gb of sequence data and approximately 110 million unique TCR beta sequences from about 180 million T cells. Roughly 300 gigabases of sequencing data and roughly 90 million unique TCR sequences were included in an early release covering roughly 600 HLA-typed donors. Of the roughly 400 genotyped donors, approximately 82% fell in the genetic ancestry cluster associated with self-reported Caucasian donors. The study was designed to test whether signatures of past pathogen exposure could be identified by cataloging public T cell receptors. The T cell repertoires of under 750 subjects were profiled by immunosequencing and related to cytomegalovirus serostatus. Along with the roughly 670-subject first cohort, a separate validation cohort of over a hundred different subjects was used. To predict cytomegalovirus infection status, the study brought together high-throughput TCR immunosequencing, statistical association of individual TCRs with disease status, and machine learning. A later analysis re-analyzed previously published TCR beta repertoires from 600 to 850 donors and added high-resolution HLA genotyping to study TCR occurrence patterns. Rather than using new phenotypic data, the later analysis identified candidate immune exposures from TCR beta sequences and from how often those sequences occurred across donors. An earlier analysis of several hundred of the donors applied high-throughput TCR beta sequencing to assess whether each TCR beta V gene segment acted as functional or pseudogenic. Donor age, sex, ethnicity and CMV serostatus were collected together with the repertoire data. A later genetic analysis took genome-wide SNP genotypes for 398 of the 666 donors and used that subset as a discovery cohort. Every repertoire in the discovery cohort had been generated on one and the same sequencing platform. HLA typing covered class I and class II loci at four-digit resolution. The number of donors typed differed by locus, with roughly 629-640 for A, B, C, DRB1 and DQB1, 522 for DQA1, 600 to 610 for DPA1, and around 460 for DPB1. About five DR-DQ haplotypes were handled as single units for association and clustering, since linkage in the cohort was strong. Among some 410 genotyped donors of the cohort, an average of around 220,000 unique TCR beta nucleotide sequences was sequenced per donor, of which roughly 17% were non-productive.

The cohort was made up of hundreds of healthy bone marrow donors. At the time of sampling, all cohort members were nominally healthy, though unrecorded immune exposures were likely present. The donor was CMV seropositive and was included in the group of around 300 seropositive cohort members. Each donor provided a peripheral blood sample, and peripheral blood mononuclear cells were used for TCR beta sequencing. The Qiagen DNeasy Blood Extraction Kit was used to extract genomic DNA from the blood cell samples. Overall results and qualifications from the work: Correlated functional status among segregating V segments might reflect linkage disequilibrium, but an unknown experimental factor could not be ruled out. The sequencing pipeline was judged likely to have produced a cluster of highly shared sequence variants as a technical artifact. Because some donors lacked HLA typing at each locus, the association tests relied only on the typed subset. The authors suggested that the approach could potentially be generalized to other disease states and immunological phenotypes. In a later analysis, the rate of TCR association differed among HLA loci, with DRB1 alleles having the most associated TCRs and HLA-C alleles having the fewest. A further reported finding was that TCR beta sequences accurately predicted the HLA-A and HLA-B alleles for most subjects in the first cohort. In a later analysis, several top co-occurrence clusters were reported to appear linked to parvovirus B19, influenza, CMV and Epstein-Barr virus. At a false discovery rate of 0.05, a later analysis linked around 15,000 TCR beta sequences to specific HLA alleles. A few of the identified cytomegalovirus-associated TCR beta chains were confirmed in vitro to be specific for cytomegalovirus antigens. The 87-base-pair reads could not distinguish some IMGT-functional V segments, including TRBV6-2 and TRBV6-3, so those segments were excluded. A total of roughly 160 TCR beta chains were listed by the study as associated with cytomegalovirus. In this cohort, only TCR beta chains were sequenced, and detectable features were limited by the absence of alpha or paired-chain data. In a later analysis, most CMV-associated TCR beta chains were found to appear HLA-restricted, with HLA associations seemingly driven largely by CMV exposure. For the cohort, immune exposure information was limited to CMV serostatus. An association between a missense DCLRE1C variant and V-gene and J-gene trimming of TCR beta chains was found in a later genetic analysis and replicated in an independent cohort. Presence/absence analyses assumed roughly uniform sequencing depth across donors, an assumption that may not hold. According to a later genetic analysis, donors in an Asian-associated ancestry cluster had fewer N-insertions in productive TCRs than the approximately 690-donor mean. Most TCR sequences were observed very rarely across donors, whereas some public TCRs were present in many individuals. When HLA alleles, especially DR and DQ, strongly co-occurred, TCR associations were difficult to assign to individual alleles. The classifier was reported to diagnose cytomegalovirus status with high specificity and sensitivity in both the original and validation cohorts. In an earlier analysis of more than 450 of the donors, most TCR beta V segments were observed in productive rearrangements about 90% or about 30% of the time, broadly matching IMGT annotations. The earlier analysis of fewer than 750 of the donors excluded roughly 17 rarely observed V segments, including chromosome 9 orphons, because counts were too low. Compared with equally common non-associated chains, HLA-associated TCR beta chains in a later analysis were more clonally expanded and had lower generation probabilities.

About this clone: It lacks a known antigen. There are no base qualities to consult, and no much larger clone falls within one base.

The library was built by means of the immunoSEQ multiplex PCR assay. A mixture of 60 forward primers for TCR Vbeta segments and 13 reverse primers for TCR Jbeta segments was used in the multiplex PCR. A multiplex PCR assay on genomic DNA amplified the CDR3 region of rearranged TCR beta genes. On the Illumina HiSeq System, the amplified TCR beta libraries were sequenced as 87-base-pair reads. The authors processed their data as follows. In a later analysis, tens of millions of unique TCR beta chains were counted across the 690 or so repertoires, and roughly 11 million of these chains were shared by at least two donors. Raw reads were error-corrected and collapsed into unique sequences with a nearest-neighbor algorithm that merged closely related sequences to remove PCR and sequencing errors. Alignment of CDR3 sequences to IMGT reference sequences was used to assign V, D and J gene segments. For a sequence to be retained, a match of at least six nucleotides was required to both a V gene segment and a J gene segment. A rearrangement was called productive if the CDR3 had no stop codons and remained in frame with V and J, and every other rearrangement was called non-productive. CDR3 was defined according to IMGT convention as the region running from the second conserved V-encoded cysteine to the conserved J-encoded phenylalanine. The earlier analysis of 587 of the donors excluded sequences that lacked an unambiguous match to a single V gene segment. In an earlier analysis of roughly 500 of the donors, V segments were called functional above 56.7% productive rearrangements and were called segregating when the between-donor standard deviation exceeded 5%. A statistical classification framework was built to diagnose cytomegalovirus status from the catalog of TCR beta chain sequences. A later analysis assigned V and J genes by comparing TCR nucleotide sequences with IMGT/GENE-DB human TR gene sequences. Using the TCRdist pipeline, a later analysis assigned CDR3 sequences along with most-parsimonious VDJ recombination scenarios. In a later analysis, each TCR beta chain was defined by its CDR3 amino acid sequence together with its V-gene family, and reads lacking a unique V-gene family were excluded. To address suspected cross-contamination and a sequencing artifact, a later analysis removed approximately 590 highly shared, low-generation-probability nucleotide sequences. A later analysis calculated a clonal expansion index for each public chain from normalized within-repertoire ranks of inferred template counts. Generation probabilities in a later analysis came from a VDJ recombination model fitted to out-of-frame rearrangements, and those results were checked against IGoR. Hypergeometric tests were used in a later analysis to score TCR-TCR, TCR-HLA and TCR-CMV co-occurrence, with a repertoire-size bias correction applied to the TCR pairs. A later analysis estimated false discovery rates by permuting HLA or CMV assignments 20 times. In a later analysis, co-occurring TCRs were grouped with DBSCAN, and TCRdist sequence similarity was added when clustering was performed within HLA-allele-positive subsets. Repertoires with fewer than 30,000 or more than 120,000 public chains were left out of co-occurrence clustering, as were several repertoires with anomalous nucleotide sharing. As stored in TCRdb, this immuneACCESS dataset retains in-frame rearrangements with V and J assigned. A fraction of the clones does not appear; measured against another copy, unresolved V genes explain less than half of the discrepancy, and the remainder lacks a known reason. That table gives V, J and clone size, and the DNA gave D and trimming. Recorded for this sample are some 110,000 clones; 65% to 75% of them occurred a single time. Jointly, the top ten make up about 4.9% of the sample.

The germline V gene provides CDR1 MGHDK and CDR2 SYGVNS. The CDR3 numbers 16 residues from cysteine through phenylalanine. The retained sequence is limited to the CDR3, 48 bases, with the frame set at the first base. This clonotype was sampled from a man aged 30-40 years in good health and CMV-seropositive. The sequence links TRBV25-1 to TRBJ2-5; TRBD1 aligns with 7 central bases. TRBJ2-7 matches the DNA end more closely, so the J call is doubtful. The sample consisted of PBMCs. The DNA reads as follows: TGTGCCAGCAGTGGCCGAGGCGAGACAGGGATTTACGAGCAGTACTTC. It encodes CASSGRGETGIYEQYF.